This record looks at one T cell receptor beta chain sequence and its context. This record belongs to a study of blood T cell repertoires in COVID-19. The overall study: Italy, Spain and the United States were the sources of the convalescent and acute COVID-19 samples.

Repertoires were generated with immunoSEQ multiplex PCR, while TCRdb's copy carries only in-frame clones and drops some. The table records about 170,000 clones, around 83% of them present only once. Enrolled through a virtual design, the participants were between roughly 18 and 90 years of age and came from fewer than 30 US areas. Which cohort a participant joined came from the clinical history participants gave. From germline, CDR1 is MDHEN and CDR2 SYDVKM. The length of the CDR3 is 13 residues. The V and J ends lost 5 bases and 0 bases respectively, with 8 bases between them. The chain has TRBV28 and TRBJ2-7; D is possibly TRBD2 (5 bases). This TCR came from a woman between 50 and 59 years old in a cohort exposed to, infected with or recovered from COVID-19 (not recorded which). Sequencing used PBMCs or T cells enriched from blood (not recorded which). The CDR3 spells CASSVAYSYEQYF. The DNA for the CDR3 is TGTGCCAGCAGTGTAGCGTACTCCTACGAGCAGTACTTC. Full variable domain (remainder filled in from reference TRBV28 and TRBJ2-7): DVKVTQSSRYLVKRTGEKVFLECVQDMDHENMFWYRQDPGLGLRLIYFSYDVKMKEKGDIPEGYSVSREKKERFSLILESASTNQTSMYLCASSVAYSYEQYFGPGTRLTVT.